This T cell receptor (beta chain) was retrieved from a study of blood T cell repertoires in COVID-19. The trim removed 4 bases at V and 4 bases at J, leaving 9 bases unmatched. CDR1 is SGHRS, CDR2 YFSETQ, per germline. The CDR3 extends over 15 amino acids. This clone has only one observation. Here immunoSEQ multiplex PCR was the method, and the copy in TCRdb shows in-frame clones only, minus some. Of approximately 300,000 clones listed, more than 90% are singletons. J is TRBJ1-1 and V is TRBV5-1; 8 positions match TRBD1. This sequence originates from a young woman who had recovered from COVID-19. Material for sequencing was PBMCs or T cells enriched from blood (not recorded which). The CDR3 DNA sequence: TGCGCCAGCAGCCCCCTCCAGGGGGCGGTCACTGAAGCTTTCTTT. Protein product: CASSPLQGAVTEAFF.